The 23 T cell receptor beta chains below come from one sample, sequenced in a study of blood T cell repertoires in COVID-19. Using immunoSEQ multiplex PCR, the repertoire was profiled, and TCRdb retains in-frame clones only, with some absent. In the table there are roughly 140,000 clones, about 80% of which are singletons. Sequencing input: PBMCs or T cells enriched from blood (not recorded which). These receptors were taken from a man in his forties or fifties in a cohort exposed to, infected with or recovered from COVID-19 (not recorded which).

The genes are TRBV10-3 and TRBJ2-7; D gene unclear. The germline CDR1 and CDR2 sequences are ENHRY and SYGVKD. Trimming removed 2 bases at V and 3 bases at J, with 5 bases between. The CDR3 totals 12 residues. The CDR3 region is CAISENGYEQYF. The CDR3 nucleotides are TGTGCCATCAGTGAGAACGGCTACGAGCAGTACTTC.

The rearrangement links TRBV19 to TRBJ2-3; 9 bases agree with TRBD2. The ends lost 2 bases at V and 8 bases at J; junction bases unmatched: 5. CDR3 length: 14 residues. Per the germline V gene, CDR1 is LNHDA and CDR2 is SQIVND (reference sequence). The CDR3 coding sequence is TGTGCCAGTAGTATAACTAGCGGGCAGGTTACGCAGTATTTT. Amino acids: CASSITSGQVTQYF. The whole variable domain, filled in from reference TRBV19 and TRBJ2-3, reads DGGITQSPKYLFRKEGQNVTLSCEQNLNHDAMYWYRQDPGQGLRLIYYSQIVNDFQKGDIAEGYSVSREKKESFPLTVTSAQKNPTAFYLCASSITSGQVTQYFGPGTRLTVL.

There are a few counts of this clone. The chain joins TRBV13 to TRBJ1-2; weak D call: TRBD1 (5 bases). Trimming left V 2 bases short and J 8 bases short, with 15 bases between. Germline V CDR1 and CDR2: PRHDT, FYEKMQ (reference sequence). The CDR3 length is 14 residues. CDR3 in DNA: TGTGCCAGCAGCTTAATAAGGGGCGGGAGCGGCTACACCTTC. Translated, it gives CASSLIRGGSGYTF.

This chain connects TRBV18 to TRBJ2-2; tentatively, D is TRBD2 (5 bases). The V end lost 3 bases, the J end lost 5 bases, and 16 bases lay between the germline ends. This CDR3 is built from 16 residues. The germline CDR1 and CDR2 sequences are KGHSH and LQKENI. The CDR3 reads CASSPGQASGTGELFF. Here the CDR3 DNA reads TGTGCCAGCTCACCGGGCCAGGCCTCGGGGACCGGGGAGCTGTTTTTT. Drawing the rest from reference TRBV18 and TRBJ2-2, the complete variable domain is NAGVMQNPRHLVRRRGQEARLRCSPMKGHSHVYWYRQLPEEGLKFMVYLQKENIIDESGMPKERFSAEFPKEGPSILRIQQVVRGDSAAYFCASSPGQASGTGELFFGEGSRLTVL.

This clone was seen just once. The CDR3 loop is CASSFDQGSYEQYF. The CDR3 DNA is TGTGCCAGCAGCTTTGATCAGGGGTCCTACGAGCAGTACTTC. This chain joins TRBV7-8 and TRBJ2-7, with a weak D call TRBD1 (6 bases). V was shortened by 3 bases and J by 1 base, with 10 bases between the two germline ends. There are 14 residues in the CDR3. The germline CDR1 and CDR2 sequences are SGHVS and FQNEAQ.

The chain couples TRBV28 to TRBJ2-3, with D uncertain. Germline V CDR1 and CDR2: MDHEN, SYDVKM. The CDR3 runs 13 residues. V lost 5 bases and J 0 bases, leaving 6 bases between the germline ends. The CDR3 reads CASSKTSTDTQYF. CDR3 nucleotides: TGTGCCAGCAGTAAAACTAGCACAGATACGCAGTATTTT.

The chain uses TRBV7-6 and TRBJ2-1, with 11 bases matching TRBD2. With V trimmed by 5 bases and J by 5 bases, 8 bases remained unmatched. The CDR3 contains 16 residues. CDR1 is SGHVS and CDR2 is FNYEAQ in the germline V gene. The DNA of the CDR3 is TGTGCCAGCAGCAAACCGGGACTAGCGGTGAACAATGAGCAGTTCTTC. Protein sequence: CASSKPGLAVNNEQFF. The full variable domain, rest sourced from reference TRBV7-6 and TRBJ2-1, is GAGVSQSPRYKVTKRGQDVALRCDPISGHVSLYWYRQALGQGPEFLTYFNYEAQQDKSGLPNDRFSAERPEGSISTLTIQRTEQRDSAMYRCASSKPGLAVNNEQFFGPGTRLTVL.

The chain recombines TRBV19 with TRBJ1-2; D is ambiguous. The CDR3 spans 16 residues. Germline CDR1 and CDR2: LNHDA and SQIVND (reference sequence). Trimming left V 7 bases short and J 3 bases short, with 21 bases between. CDR3 region: CASNPRWSGQDYGYTF. The CDR3 DNA reads TGTGCCAGTAATCCCCGGTGGTCCGGCCAGGACTATGGCTACACCTTC.

This sequence joins TRBV9 and TRBJ1-3; perhaps TRBD1 as D (6 bases). Looked up from germline, CDR1 is SGDLS and CDR2 is YYNGEE. V gave up 3 bases and J gave up 4 bases, with 14 bases separating them. This CDR3 contains 15 residues. Written as DNA, the CDR3 is TGTGCCAGCAGCGCCGGGACACCAATAGGAAACACCATATATTTT. It encodes CASSAGTPIGNTIYF.

The chain couples TRBV29-1 to TRBJ2-7; 9 positions agree with TRBD2. The CDR3 consists of 13 residues. Trimming cost V 4 bases and J 4 bases; bases outside gene matches: 5. Germline loops: CDR1 SQVTM, CDR2 ANQGSEA. The CDR3: CSVGREGLYEQYF. DNA of the CDR3: TGCAGCGTTGGGCGGGAGGGCCTATACGAGCAGTACTTC.

This CDR3 is CASSLGLQGSYEQYF. CDR3 nucleotide sequence: TGTGCCAGCAGCTTAGGGTTACAGGGGTCCTACGAGCAGTACTTC. The V gene is TRBV7-2, the J gene TRBJ2-7, with TRBD1 matching 7 bases. This CDR3 spans 15 amino acids. V lost 1 base to trimming and J lost 1 base; unmatched junction nucleotides: 4. Looked up from germline, CDR1 is SGHTA and CDR2 is FQGNSA.

This chain links TRBV18 with TRBJ2-3; D perhaps matches TRBD2 (6 bases). V shed 3 bases and J shed 2 bases, with 12 bases lying between them. The CDR3 sequence is 15 residues long. Germline CDR1 and CDR2: KGHSH and LQKENI. The CDR3 DNA reads as TGTGCCAGCTCACCGGGGCGGGGCCCCACAGATACGCAGTATTTT. Protein product: CASSPGRGPTDTQYF.

This chain connects TRBV5-1 to TRBJ1-1; possible D gene TRBD1, 6 bases. Trimming removed 4 bases at V and 1 base at J, with 14 bases between. This CDR3 comprises 15 residues. CDR1 is SGHRS and CDR2 is YFSETQ in the germline V gene. The CDR3 region has the DNA TGCGCCAGCAGCCACCTAGGGGGTGAGAACACTGAAGCTTTCTTT. Amino acids: CASSHLGGENTEAFF.

This clone was seen a few times. The chain is built from TRBV29-1 and TRBJ2-5; possible D gene TRBD2, 6 bases. Germline V lookup: CDR1 SQVTM, CDR2 ANQGSEA. Trimming left V 6 bases short and J 5 bases short, with 16 bases between. This CDR3 spans 13 amino acids. Here the CDR3 DNA reads TGCAGCGTCTCTACGATTGCGGGGGAGACCCAGTACTTC. Translation: CSVSTIAGETQYF.

The genes are TRBV5-1 and TRBJ2-3; 10 nucleotides align to TRBD2. The CDR3 has 14 amino acids. Trimming took 4 bases from V and 4 from J; bases not matched to a gene: 3. Per germline, CDR1 SGHRS and CDR2 YFSETQ. The CDR3 reads CASSLGLAADTQYF. For the CDR3, the DNA is TGCGCCAGCAGCCTCGGACTAGCGGCAGATACGCAGTATTTT.

This rearrangement joins TRBV30 to TRBJ1-2; TRBD1 aligns across 7 bases. Germline CDR1 is GTSNPN and CDR2 is SVGIG (reference sequence). There are 15 residues in the CDR3. The J segment lost 2 bases and the V segment lost 1 base, leaving 7 bases of the junction unmatched. The chain's CDR3 is CAWSGRQGKNYGYTF. Here the CDR3 DNA reads TGTGCCTGGAGTGGGAGACAGGGCAAAAACTATGGCTACACCTTC. Supplemented by reference TRBV30 and TRBJ1-2, the full variable domain reads SQTIHQWPATLVQPVGSPLSLECTVEGTSNPNLYWYRQAAGRGLQLLFYSVGIGQISSEVPQNLSASRPQDRQFILSSKKLLLSDSGFYLCAWSGRQGKNYGYTFGSGTRLTVV.

V is TRBV9 and J is TRBJ2-5; TRBD1 matches at 12 bases. CDR1 and CDR2 (germline): SGDLS, YYNGEE. CDR3 length: 16 amino acids. Trimming took 3 bases from V and 5 from J; bases not matched to a gene: 8. DNA of the CDR3: TGTGCCAGCAGCGGGGGGACAGGGGGCGATAGGGAGACCCAGTACTTC. It is translated as CASSGGTGGDRETQYF.

The rearrangement uses TRBV19 and TRBJ2-7; no reliable D call. Germline assignment: CDR1 LNHDA and CDR2 SQIVND (reference sequence). The CDR3 loop spans 16 amino acids. V shed 5 bases and J shed 0 bases, with 17 bases lying between them. The CDR3 sequence: CASSDPYLPNSYEQYF. CDR3 coding DNA: TGTGCCAGTAGTGATCCCTACTTGCCGAACTCCTACGAGCAGTACTTC.

This chain joins TRBV11-2 and TRBJ1-2; the D is unclear. Trimming shortened V by 1 base and J by 7 bases, and 10 bases separated the two germline ends. This CDR3 contains 13 residues. Germline V CDR1 and CDR2: SGHAT, FQNNGV. The CDR3 coding sequence is TGTGCCAGCAGCTTAGGGGTGCAGGCTGGCTACACCTTC. Its protein is CASSLGVQAGYTF.

V is TRBV5-1 and J is TRBJ1-5; no reliable D call. Germline CDR1 SGHRS, CDR2 YFSETQ. With 2 bases removed from V and 0 bases from J, the gap between germline ends came to 9 bases. This CDR3 is built from 15 residues. The CDR3 DNA sequence: TGCGCCAGCAGCTTAAGCGGAAATAGCAATCAGCCCCAGCATTTT. Translating gives CASSLSGNSNQPQHF.

For this clone: The junction shows a germline mismatch at one end, possibly a read error. This chain uses TRBV23-1 with TRBJ2-7, with 8 positions matching TRBD1. TRBV23-1 belongs to the ORF category, with a function that is uncertain. The CDR3 length is 13 residues. CDR3 nucleotides: TGCGCCAGCAGTCAAACCCCGACCCACAGGGGGAACTTC. As protein: CASSQTPTHRGNF.

This chain uses TRBV13 with TRBJ1-2; TRBD1 matches 7 bases. With V trimmed by 5 bases and J by 4 bases, 13 bases remained unmatched. CDR3 size: 16 residues. Germline V gene sequence: CDR1 PRHDT, CDR2 FYEKMQ (reference sequence). CDR3 sequence (DNA): TGTGCCAGCAGCCAAACCGGGACAGCAATTCTCTATGGCTACACCTTC. This translates into CASSQTGTAILYGYTF.

The CDR3 nucleotides are TGTGCCAGCAGCTTGGCCCTGCGGGATACGCAGTATTTT. As protein: CASSLALRDTQYF. The chain joins TRBV5-6 to TRBJ2-3, with D uncertain. CDR3 length equals 13 residues. Trimming left V 0 bases short and J 6 bases short, with 8 bases between. In germline, CDR1 is SGHDT, CDR2 YYEEEE.